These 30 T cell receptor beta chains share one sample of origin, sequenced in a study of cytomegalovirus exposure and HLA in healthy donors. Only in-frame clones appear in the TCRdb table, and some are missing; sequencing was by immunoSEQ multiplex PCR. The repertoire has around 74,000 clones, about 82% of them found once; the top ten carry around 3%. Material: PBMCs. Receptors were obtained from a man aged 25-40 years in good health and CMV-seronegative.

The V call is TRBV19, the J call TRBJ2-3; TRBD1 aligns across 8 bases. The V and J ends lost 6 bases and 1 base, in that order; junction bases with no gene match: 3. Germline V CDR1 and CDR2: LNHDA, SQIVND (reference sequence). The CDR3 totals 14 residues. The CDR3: CASSRGLRTDTQYF. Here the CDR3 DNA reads TGTGCCAGTAGCAGGGGGCTCCGCACAGATACGCAGTATTTT.

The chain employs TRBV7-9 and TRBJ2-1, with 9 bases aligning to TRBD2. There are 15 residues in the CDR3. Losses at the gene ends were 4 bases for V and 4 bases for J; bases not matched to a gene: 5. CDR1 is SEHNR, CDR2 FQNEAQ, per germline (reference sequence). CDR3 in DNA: TGTGCCAGCAGCTGGCTAGCGGGACCTTACAATGAGCAGTTCTTC. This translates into CASSWLAGPYNEQFF.

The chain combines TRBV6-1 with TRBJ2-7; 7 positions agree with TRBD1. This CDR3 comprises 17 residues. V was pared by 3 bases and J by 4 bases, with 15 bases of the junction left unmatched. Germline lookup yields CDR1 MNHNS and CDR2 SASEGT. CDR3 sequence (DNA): TGTGCCAGCAGTGAGGGGGTGGCCGGGACAGCTTTATACGAGCAGTACTTC. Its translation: CASSEGVAGTALYEQYF.

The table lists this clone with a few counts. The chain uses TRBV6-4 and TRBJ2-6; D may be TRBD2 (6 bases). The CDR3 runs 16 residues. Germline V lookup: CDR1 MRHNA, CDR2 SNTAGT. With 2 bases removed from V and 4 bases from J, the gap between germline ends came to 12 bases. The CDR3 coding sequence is TGTGCCAGCAGTGACGGCGGAGGGGCCGGGGCCAACGTCCTGACTTTC. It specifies CASSDGGGAGANVLTF.

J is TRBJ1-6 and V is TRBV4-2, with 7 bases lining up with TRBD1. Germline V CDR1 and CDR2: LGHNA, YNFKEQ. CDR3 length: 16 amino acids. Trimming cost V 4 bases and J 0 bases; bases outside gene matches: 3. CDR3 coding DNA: TGTGCCAGCAGCCTAGGACAGGCCTCCTATAATTCACCCCTCCACTTT. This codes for CASSLGQASYNSPLHF.

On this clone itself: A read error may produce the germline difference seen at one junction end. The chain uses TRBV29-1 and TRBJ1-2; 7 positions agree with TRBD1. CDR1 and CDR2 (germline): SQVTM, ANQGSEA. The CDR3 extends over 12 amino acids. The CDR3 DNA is TGCAGCGTGAGGGGCCGGCACAGCCAGGGGGTCTTC. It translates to CSVRGRHSQGVF.

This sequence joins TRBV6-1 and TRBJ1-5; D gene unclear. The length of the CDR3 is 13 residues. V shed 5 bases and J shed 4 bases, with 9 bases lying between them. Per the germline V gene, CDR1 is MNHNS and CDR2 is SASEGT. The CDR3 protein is CASSPLSNQPQHF. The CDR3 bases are TGTGCCAGCAGTCCACTTTCAAATCAGCCCCAGCATTTT.

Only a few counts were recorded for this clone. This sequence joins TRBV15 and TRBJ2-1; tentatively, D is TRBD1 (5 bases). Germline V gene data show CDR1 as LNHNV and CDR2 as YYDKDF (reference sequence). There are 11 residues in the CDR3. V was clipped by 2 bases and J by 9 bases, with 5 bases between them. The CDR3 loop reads CATSRRGEQFF. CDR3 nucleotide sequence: TGTGCCACCAGCAGAAGGGGTGAGCAGTTCTTC.

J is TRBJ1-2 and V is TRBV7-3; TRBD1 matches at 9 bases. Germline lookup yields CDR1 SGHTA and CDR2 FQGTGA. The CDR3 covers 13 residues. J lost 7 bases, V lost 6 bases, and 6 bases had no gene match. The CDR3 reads CASSSGTGSGYTF. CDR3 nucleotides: TGTGCCAGCAGTTCCGGGACAGGGTCTGGCTACACCTTC.

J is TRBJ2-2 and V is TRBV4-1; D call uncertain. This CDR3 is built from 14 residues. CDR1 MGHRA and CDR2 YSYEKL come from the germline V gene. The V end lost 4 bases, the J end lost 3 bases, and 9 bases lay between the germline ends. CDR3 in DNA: TGCGCCAGCAGCCCCCAGGCCCACACCGGGGAGCTGTTTTTT. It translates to CASSPQAHTGELFF.

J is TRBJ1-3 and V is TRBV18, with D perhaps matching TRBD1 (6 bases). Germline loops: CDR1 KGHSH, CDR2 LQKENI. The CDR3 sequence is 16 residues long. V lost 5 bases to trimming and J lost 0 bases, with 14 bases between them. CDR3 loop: CASSIPTGRSGNTIYF. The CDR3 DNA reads TGTGCCAGCTCAATTCCGACAGGCCGCTCTGGAAACACCATATATTTT.

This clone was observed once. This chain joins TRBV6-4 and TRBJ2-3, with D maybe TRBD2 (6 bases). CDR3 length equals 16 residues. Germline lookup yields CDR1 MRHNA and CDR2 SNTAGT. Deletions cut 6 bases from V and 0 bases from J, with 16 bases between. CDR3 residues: CASSTDPAGSTDTQYF. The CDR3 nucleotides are TGTGCCAGCAGCACGGACCCGGCGGGAAGCACAGATACGCAGTATTTT.

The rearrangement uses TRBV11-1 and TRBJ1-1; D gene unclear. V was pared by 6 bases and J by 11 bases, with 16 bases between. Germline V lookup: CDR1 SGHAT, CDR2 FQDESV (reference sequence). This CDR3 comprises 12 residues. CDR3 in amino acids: CASRELSGVAFF. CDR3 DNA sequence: TGTGCCAGCAGGGAGTTGTCCGGGGTGGCTTTCTTT.

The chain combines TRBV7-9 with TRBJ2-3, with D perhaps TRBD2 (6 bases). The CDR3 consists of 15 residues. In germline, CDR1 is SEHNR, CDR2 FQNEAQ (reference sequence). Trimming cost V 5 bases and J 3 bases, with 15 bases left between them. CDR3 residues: CASSPGGGVTDTQYF. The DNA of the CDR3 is TGTGCCAGCAGCCCAGGCGGCGGGGTAACAGATACGCAGTATTTT.

The CDR3: CASREYATNEKLFF. CDR3 DNA sequence: TGTGCCAGCAGAGAGTATGCAACTAATGAAAAACTGTTTTTT. The chain links TRBV2 to TRBJ1-4; no clear D. The CDR3 is made up of 14 amino acids. V was trimmed by 6 bases and J by 0 bases, leaving 8 bases between them. The V gene's germline CDR1 is SNHLY and CDR2 FYNNEI.

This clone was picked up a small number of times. As DNA, the CDR3 is TGTGCCAGTAGTACGACAGTATCCGAGCAGTTCTTC. This encodes CASSTTVSEQFF. The gene calls are TRBV19 and TRBJ2-1; D is perhaps TRBD1 (5 bases). Per the germline V gene, CDR1 is LNHDA and CDR2 is SQIVND (reference sequence). The CDR3 spans 12 residues. The V end was cut by 4 bases, the J end by 10 bases, with 11 bases between.

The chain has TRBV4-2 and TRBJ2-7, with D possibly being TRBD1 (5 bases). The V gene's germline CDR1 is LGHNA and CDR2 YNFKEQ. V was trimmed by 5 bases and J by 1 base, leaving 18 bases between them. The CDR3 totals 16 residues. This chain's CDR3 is CASSLVGFRGSYEQYV. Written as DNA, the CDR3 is TGTGCCAGCAGCTTGGTAGGATTTAGGGGTTCCTACGAGCAGTACGTC.

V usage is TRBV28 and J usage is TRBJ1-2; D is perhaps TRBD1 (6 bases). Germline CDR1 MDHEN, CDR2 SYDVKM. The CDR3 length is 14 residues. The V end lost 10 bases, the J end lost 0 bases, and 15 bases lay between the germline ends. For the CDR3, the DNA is TGTGCCACCGGGGGGGGCCGGGCTAACTATGGCTACACCTTC. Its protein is CATGGGRANYGYTF.

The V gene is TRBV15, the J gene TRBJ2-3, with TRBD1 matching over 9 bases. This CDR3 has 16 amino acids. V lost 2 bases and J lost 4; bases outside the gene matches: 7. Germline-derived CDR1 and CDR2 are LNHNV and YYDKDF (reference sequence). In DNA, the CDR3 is TGTGCCACCAGCAGAACAGGGGGCGTTGGGGCAGATACGCAGTATTTT. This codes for CATSRTGGVGADTQYF.

DNA of the CDR3: TGTGCCAGCTCACCACCCAACGGACAGGGTATGCCTGGAAACACCATATATTTT. Translated, it gives CASSPPNGQGMPGNTIYF. J is TRBJ1-3 and V is TRBV18; 8 positions match TRBD1. The junction had 9 bases not matched to a gene; V was cut back by 0 bases and J by 2 bases. The germline V gene encodes CDR1 KGHSH and CDR2 LQKENI. The CDR3 totals 18 residues.

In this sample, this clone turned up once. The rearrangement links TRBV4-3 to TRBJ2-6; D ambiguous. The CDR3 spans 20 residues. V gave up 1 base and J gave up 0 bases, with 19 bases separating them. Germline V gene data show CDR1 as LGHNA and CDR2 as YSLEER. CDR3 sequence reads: CASSQVLGLAKSSGANVLTF. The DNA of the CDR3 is TGCGCCAGCAGCCAAGTCCTTGGGCTGGCTAAGAGCTCTGGGGCCAACGTCCTGACTTTC.

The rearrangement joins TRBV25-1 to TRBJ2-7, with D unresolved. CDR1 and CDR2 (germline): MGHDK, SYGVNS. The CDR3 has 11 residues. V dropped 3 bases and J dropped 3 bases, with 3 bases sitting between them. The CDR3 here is CASSEYYEQYF. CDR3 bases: TGTGCCAGCAGTGAGTACTACGAGCAGTACTTC.

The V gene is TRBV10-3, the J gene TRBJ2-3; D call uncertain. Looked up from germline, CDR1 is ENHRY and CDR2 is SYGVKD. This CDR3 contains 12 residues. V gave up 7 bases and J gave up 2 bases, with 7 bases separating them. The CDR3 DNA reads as TGTGCCATCACCGGTAACACAGATACGCAGTATTTT. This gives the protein CAITGNTDTQYF.

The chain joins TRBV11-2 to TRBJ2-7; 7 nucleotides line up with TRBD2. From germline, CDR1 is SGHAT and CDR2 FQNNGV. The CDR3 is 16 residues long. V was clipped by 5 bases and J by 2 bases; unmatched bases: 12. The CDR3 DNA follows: TGTGCCAGCAGCCCGGGAGGAGCGGGGAACCCCTACGAGCAGTACGTC. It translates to CASSPGGAGNPYEQYV.

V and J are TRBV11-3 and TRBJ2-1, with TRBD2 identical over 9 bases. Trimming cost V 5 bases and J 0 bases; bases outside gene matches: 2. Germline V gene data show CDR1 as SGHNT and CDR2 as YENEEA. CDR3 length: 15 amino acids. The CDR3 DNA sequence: TGTGCCAGCAGCAGACTAGCGGCCTCCTACAATGAGCAGTTCTTC. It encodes CASSRLAASYNEQFF.

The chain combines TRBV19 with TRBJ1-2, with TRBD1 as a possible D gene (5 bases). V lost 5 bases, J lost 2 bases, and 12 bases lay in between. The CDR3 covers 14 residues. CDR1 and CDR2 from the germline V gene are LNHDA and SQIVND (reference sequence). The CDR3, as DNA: TGTGCCAGTAGTTCCGGCGGGGGGAACTATGGCTACACCTTC. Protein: CASSSGGGNYGYTF.

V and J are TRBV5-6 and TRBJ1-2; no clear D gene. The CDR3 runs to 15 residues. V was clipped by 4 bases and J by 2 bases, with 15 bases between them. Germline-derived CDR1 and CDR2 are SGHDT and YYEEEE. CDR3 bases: TGTGCCAGCAGCAGAACAGCTATACGAAACTATGGCTACACCTTC. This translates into CASSRTAIRNYGYTF.

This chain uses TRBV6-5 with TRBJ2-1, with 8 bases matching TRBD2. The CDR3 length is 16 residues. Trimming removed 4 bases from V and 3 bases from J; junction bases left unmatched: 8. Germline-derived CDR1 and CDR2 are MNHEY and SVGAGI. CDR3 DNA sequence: TGTGCCAGCAGTTCGGGGGGGGCCGGGGTCTACAATGAGCAGTTCTTC. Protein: CASSSGGAGVYNEQFF.

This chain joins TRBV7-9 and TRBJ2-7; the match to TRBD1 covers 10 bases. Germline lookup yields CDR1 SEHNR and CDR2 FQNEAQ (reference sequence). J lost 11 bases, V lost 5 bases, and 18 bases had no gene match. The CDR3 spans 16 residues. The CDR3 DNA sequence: TGTGCCAGCAGCCTAGGGGAAATTTGGGACAGGGGATTCGAGTACTTC. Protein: CASSLGEIWDRGFEYF.

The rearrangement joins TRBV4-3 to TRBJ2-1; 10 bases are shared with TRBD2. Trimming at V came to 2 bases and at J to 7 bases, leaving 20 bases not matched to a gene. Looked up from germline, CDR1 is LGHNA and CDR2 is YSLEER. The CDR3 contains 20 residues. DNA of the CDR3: TGCGCCAGCAGCCAACGTATCGGGACTAGCGTGCCTGGGGGGCGAAATGAGCAGTTCTTC. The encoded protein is CASSQRIGTSVPGGRNEQFF.